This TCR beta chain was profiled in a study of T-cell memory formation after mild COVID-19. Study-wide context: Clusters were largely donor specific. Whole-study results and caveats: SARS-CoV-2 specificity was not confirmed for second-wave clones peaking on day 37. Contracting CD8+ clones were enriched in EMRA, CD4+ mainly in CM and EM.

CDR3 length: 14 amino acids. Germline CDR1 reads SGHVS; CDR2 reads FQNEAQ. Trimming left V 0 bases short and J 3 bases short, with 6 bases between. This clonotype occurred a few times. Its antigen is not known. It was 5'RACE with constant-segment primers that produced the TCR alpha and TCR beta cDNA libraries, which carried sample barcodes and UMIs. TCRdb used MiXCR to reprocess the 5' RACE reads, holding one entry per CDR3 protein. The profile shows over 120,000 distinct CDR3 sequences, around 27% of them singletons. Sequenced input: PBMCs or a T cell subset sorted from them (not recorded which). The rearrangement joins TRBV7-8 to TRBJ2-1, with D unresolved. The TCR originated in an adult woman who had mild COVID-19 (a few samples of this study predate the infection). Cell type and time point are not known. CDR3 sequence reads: CASSLAPGYNEQFF. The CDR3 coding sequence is TGTGCCAGCAGCTTAGCGCCGGGCTACAATGAGCAGTTCTTC.